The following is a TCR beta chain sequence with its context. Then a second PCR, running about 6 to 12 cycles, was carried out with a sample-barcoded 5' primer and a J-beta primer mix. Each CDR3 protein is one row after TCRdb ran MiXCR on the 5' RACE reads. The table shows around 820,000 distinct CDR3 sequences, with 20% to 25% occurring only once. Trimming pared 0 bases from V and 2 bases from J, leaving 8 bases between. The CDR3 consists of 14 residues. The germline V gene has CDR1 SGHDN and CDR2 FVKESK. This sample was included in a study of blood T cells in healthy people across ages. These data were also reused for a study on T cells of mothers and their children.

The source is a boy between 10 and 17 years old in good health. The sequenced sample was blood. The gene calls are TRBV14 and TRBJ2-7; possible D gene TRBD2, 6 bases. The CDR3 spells CASSQDGEAYEQYF. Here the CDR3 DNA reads TGTGCCAGCAGCCAAGACGGGGAGGCCTACGAGCAGTACTTC.